This T cell receptor (beta chain) was sequenced in a study of CD8 T cells in Susac syndrome. TCR beta from blood CD8+ and CD4+ T cells was sequenced. Random hexamers primed reverse transcription of about 0.45 to 1 ug RNA. Each CDR3 protein gets one entry after TCRdb re-called the immunoSEQ multiplex PCR reads with MiXCR. Of some 300,000 distinct CDR3 sequences listed, over 75% are singletons. V was trimmed by 0 bases and J by 0 bases, leaving 13 bases between them. Germline assignment: CDR1 SGDLS and CDR2 YYNGEE. The CDR3 runs 18 residues. This TCR derives from a human donor with multiple sclerosis. Sequencing input: CD8+ T cells from PBMCs. The rearrangement uses TRBV9 and TRBJ2-6, with no clear D. The CDR3 nucleotides read TGTGCCAGCAGCGTAGTCCCGGGCGGTAGCTCTGGGGCCAACGTCCTGACTTTC. Protein: CASSVVPGGSSGANVLTF.